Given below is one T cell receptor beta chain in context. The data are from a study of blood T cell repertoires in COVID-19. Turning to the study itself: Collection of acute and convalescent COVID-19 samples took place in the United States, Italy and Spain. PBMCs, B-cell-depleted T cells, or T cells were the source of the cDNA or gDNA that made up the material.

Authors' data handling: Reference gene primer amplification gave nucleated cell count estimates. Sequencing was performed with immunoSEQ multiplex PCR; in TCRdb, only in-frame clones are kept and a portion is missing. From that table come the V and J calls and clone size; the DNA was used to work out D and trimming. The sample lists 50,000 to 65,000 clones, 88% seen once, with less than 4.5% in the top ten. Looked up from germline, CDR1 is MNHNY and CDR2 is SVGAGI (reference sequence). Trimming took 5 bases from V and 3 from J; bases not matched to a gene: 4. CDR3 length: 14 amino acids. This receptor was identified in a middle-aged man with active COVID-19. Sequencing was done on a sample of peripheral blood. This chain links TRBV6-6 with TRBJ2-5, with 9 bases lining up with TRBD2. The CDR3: CASSRGTSKETQYF. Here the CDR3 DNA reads TGTGCCAGCAGTCGGGGGACTAGCAAAGAGACCCAGTACTTC.